These 19 T cell receptor beta chains originate from one sample sequenced in a study of T cells after yellow fever vaccination. TCRdb re-called the 5' RACE reads with MiXCR, one entry per CDR3 protein. The data show hundreds of thousands of distinct CDR3 sequences, about 12% seen once. This sample comprised PBMCs, obtained on the day of the yellow fever booster vaccination. The receptor set was obtained from a young man who received the YFV17D yellow fever vaccine.

This clonotype was seen only a few times. The chain recombines TRBV28 with TRBJ2-5; D not resolved. The length of the CDR3 is 13 residues. Trimming removed 6 bases at V and 3 bases at J, with 11 bases between. Per the germline V gene, CDR1 is MDHEN and CDR2 is SYDVKM. CDR3 nucleotide sequence: TGTGCCAGCAGGCCGGGCATTAAAGAGACCCAGTACTTC. Translation: CASRPGIKETQYF.

The chain uses TRBV18 and TRBJ2-7; TRBD2 matches at 8 bases. Trimming removed 2 bases from V and 4 bases from J; junction bases left unmatched: 7. The CDR3 contains 15 residues. CDR1 is KGHSH, CDR2 LQKENI, per germline. The CDR3 DNA follows: TGTGCCAGCTCACCAATAGCGGGAAGTTCTTACGAGCAGTACTTC. This encodes CASSPIAGSSYEQYF.

CDR3 sequence: CASSFGGGEYYEQYF. DNA for the CDR3: TGTGCCAGCAGCTTTGGCGGAGGGGAGTACTACGAGCAGTACTTC. This chain links TRBV5-4 with TRBJ2-7; possibly TRBD2 for D (6 bases). The V end lost 2 bases, the J end lost 3 bases, and 15 bases lay between the germline ends. The CDR3 is made up of 15 amino acids. From germline, CDR1 is SGHNT and CDR2 YYREEE (reference sequence).

There are a few counts of this clonotype. This chain joins TRBV29-1 and TRBJ2-7; 7 bases match TRBD1. Per germline, CDR1 SQVTM and CDR2 ANQGSEA. The ends lost 5 bases at V and 4 bases at J; junction bases unmatched: 2. The CDR3 runs to 11 residues. CDR3 sequence (DNA): TGCAGCGTTATGACAGGGTACGAGCAGTACTTC. Translated, it gives CSVMTGYEQYF.

The chain has TRBV4-3 and TRBJ2-1, with no clear D. V gave up 0 bases and J gave up 0 bases, with 9 bases separating them. The CDR3 has 16 residues. In germline, CDR1 is LGHNA, CDR2 YSLEER. The CDR3: CASSQEVASSYNEQFF. The CDR3 coding sequence is TGCGCCAGCAGCCAAGAAGTGGCTAGCTCCTACAATGAGCAGTTCTTC.

The chain recombines TRBV5-4 with TRBJ2-1; 9 bases are shared with TRBD2. Germline CDR1 SGHNT, CDR2 YYREEE (reference sequence). This CDR3 has 15 residues. The V segment lost 5 bases and the J segment 5 bases; nucleotides outside the gene matches: 8. The CDR3 DNA reads as TGTGCCAGCAGGGGGGCTGTAGCGGGAGACAATGAGCAGTTCTTC. This gives the protein CASRGAVAGDNEQFF.

This clonotype was counted only a few times. The chain carries TRBV4-2 and TRBJ2-1, with D perhaps TRBD1 or TRBD2 (5 bases each). CDR1 is LGHNA, CDR2 YNFKEQ, per germline. The CDR3 has 17 amino acids. V shed 3 bases and J shed 7 bases, with 22 bases lying between them. The CDR3 region is CASSQYPGPGVGNEQFF. The DNA of the CDR3 is TGTGCCAGCAGCCAGTACCCGGGGCCCGGGGTGGGGAATGAGCAGTTCTTC.

This sequence joins TRBV24-1 and TRBJ2-2; 11 bases agree with TRBD1. CDR1 KGHDR and CDR2 SFDVKD come from the germline V gene. V lost 3 bases, J lost 5 bases, and 7 bases stayed unmatched. The CDR3 is made up of 17 amino acids. The CDR3: CATSDPLGQGVTGELFF. The CDR3 region has the DNA TGTGCCACCAGTGATCCTCTGGGACAGGGGGTGACCGGGGAGCTGTTTTTT.

This clonotype appeared a few times. V is TRBV5-5 and J is TRBJ1-6; TRBD1 might be the D (6 bases). V gave up 2 bases and J gave up 9 bases, with 15 bases separating them. The CDR3 has 15 amino acids. Germline-derived CDR1 and CDR2 are SGHKS and YYEKEE (reference sequence). This chain's CDR3 is CASSLTAGAGSPLHF. CDR3 DNA sequence: TGTGCCAGCAGCTTAACGGCGGGGGCTGGTTCACCCCTCCACTTT. Based on the CDR3 plus reference TRBV5-5 and TRBJ1-6, the full variable domain is DAGVTQSPTHLIKTRGQQVTLRCSPISGHKSVSWYQQVLGQGPQFIFQYYEKEERGRGNFPDRFSARQFPNYSSELNVNALLLGDSALYLCASSLTAGAGSPLHFGNGTRLTVT.

This clonotype appeared a few times. V and J are TRBV29-1 and TRBJ1-5; D not resolved. The CDR3 has 12 amino acids. Germline V gene lookup returns CDR1 SQVTM and CDR2 ANQGSEA. Deletions cut 4 bases from V and 7 bases from J, with 11 bases between. The CDR3 spells CSVGPPDQPQHF. CDR3 nucleotides: TGCAGCGTTGGGCCGCCGGACCAGCCCCAGCATTTT.

The chain carries TRBV6-1 and TRBJ2-1; D possibly matches TRBD1 or TRBD2 (5 bases each). CDR3 length: 13 amino acids. Germline lookup yields CDR1 MNHNS and CDR2 SASEGT. Between the trimmed V and J ends, which lost 7 bases and 9 bases, there was a span of 16 bases. The CDR3 is CASIGTIRREQFF. The CDR3 DNA is TGTGCCAGCATTGGGACCATCAGGCGTGAGCAGTTCTTC.

The V call is TRBV4-3, the J call TRBJ2-7; D uncertain. The V end was cut by 5 bases, the J end by 0 bases, with 11 bases between. Germline V lookup: CDR1 LGHNA, CDR2 YSLEER. CDR3 length: 14 residues. The CDR3 loop reads CASSEVPLSYEQYF. DNA of the CDR3: TGCGCCAGCAGCGAAGTGCCACTCTCCTACGAGCAGTACTTC.

The rearrangement links TRBV5-1 to TRBJ2-5; D possibly corresponds to TRBD2 (5 bases). V gave up 4 bases and J gave up 3 bases, with 10 bases separating them. Germline V CDR1 and CDR2: SGHRS, YFSETQ. CDR3 length equals 13 residues. The CDR3 DNA reads TGCGCCAGCAGCGTGCTTAGCGAAGAGACCCAGTACTTC. Translating gives CASSVLSEETQYF.

J is TRBJ2-1 and V is TRBV30; 7 bases map to TRBD2. Germline V gene lookup returns CDR1 GTSNPN and CDR2 SVGIG (reference sequence). The CDR3 has 14 amino acids. Germline trimming cut 2 bases from V and 5 bases from J; bases unmatched to any gene: 6. In nucleotides, the CDR3 is TGTGCCTGGAGTAAGAGCGGGGTACACAATGAGCAGTTCTTC. This codes for CAWSKSGVHNEQFF.

This clonotype was detected a few times. The chain couples TRBV9 to TRBJ2-5; TRBD2 matches 10 bases. The CDR3 contains 16 residues. Germline V gene lookup returns CDR1 SGDLS and CDR2 YYNGEE. V lost 3 bases and J lost 4; bases outside the gene matches: 9. The CDR3 DNA reads as TGTGCCAGCAGCGCCACTAGCGGGATGGGTGTAGAGACCCAGTACTTC. Its translation: CASSATSGMGVETQYF.

The J gene is TRBJ2-7, the V gene TRBV27, with TRBD1 matching 7 bases. With V trimmed by 6 bases and J by 5 bases, 7 bases remained unmatched. The germline CDR1 and CDR2 sequences are MNHEY and SMNVEV (reference sequence). The CDR3 is 13 amino acids. The CDR3 DNA is TGTGCCAGCAGGCCTGACAGGGTCCACGAGCAGTACTTC. This codes for CASRPDRVHEQYF.

The V and J genes are TRBV20-1 and TRBJ2-7; 10 bases map to TRBD2. The CDR3 has 15 residues. CDR1 is DFQATT, CDR2 SNEGSKA, per germline (reference sequence). With V trimmed by 0 bases and J by 3 bases, 5 bases remained unmatched. CDR3: CSARDSRLAGYEQYF. In nucleotides, the CDR3 is TGCAGTGCTAGAGATAGCCGACTAGCGGGCTACGAGCAGTACTTC.

Concerning this clonotype: A much bigger clone sits one base away, suggesting this may be a read error. This chain joins TRBV6-2 or TRBV6-3 and TRBJ2-1, with 7 bases that match TRBD2. Germline V gene sequence: CDR1 MNHEY, CDR2 SVGEGT. CDR3 length: 16 residues. CDR3 sequence (DNA): TGTGCCAACAGTTACACGGTAGCGGGTTCACGGAATGAGCAGTTCTTC. This translates into CANSYTVAGSRNEQFF.

The rearrangement joins TRBV7-9 to TRBJ1-6, with 7 bases fitting TRBD1. CDR1 is SEHNR, CDR2 FQNEAQ, per germline (reference sequence). The CDR3 is 15 amino acids. V lost 5 bases and J lost 7; bases outside the gene matches: 8. CDR3 amino acids: CASSPAGTANSPLHF. For the CDR3, the DNA is TGTGCCAGCAGCCCAGCCGGGACAGCAAATTCACCCCTCCACTTT.